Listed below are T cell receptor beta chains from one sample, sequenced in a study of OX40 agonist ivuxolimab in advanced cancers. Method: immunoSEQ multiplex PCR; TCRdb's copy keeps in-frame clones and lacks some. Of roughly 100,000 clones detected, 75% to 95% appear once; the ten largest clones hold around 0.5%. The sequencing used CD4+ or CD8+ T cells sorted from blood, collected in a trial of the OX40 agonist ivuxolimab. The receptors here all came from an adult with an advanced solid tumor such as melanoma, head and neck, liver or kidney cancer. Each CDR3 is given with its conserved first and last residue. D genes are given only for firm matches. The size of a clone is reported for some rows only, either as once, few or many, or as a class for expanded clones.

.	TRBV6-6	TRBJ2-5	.	CASSPFGQKETQYF	TGTGCCAGCAGCCCCTTCGGACAGAAAGAGACCCAGTACTTC
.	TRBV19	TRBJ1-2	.	CASSTSGYGYTF	TGTGCCAGTAGTACCTCGGGGTATGGCTACACCTTC
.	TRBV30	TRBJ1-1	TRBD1	CAWSLPGQMNTEAFF	TGTGCCTGGAGTCTACCGGGACAGATGAACACTGAAGCTTTCTTT
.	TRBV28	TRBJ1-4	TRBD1	CASSTRTGANEKLFF	TGTGCCAGCAGTACGAGGACAGGGGCGAATGAAAAACTGTTTTTT
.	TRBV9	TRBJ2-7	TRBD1	CASSGTGIGNEQYF	TGTGCCAGCAGCGGGACAGGGATCGGGAACGAGCAGTACTTC
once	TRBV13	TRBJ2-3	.	CASSLITADTQYF	TGTGCCAGCAGCTTAATTACTGCGGATACGCAGTATTTT
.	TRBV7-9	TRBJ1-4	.	CASSLAQGRNEKLFF	TGTGCCAGCAGCTTAGCTCAGGGGAGGAATGAAAAACTGTTTTTT
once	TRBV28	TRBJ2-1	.	CASSTLSGLGEQFF	TGTGCCAGCTCCACTCTCTCCGGGTTGGGGGAGCAGTTCTTC
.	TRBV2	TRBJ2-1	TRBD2	CASRETSGGPGNEQFF	TGTGCCAGCAGGGAGACTAGCGGGGGGCCGGGTAATGAGCAGTTCTTC
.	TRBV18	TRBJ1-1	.	CASTLRGMSEKREAFF	TGTGCCAGCACCTTGCGGGGAATGAGTGAGAAGCGTGAAGCTTTCTTT
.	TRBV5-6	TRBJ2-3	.	CASSFGVKMSTDTQYF	TGTGCCAGCAGCTTTGGCGTAAAGATGAGCACAGATACGCAGTATTTT
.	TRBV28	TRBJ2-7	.	CASSFHGGRNEQYF	TGTGCCAGCAGTTTTCACGGGGGCCGGAACGAGCAGTACTTC
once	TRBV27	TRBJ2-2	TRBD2	CASRGTSPTGELFF	TGTGCCAGCAGGGGGACTAGCCCCACCGGGGAGCTGTTTTTT
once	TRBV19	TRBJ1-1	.	CASSIERGVTEAFF	TGTGCCAGTAGTATAGAAAGAGGGGTCACTGAAGCTTTCTTT
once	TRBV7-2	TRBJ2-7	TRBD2	CASSLRLAGGVIHEQYF	TGTGCCAGCAGCTTACGACTAGCGGGGGGAGTTATTCACGAGCAGTACTTC